These 27 T cell receptor beta chains were all obtained from the same sample, sequenced in a study of blood T cell repertoires in COVID-19. Assay used: immunoSEQ multiplex PCR; TCRdb lists only in-frame clones, some missing. The table lists hundreds of thousands of clones, 75% to 90% of them singletons. Sequencing was performed on peripheral blood. The receptors here all came from a middle-aged man with acute or convalescent COVID-19.

This clone was seen a handful of times. The chain joins TRBV6-2 or TRBV6-3 to TRBJ2-7; 11 bases are shared with TRBD2. CDR1 and CDR2 (germline): MNHEY, SVGEGT. This CDR3 is built from 15 residues. The J segment lost 6 bases and the V segment lost 6 bases, leaving 10 bases of the junction unmatched. CDR3 loop: CASSLPSGRTLEQYF. The CDR3 DNA reads as TGTGCCAGCAGCCTCCCTAGCGGGAGGACTCTCGAGCAGTACTTC.

The rearrangement uses TRBV19 and TRBJ2-1; TRBD1 aligns across 7 bases. Trimming took 7 bases from V and 2 from J; bases not matched to a gene: 5. From germline, CDR1 is LNHDA and CDR2 SQIVND (reference sequence). This CDR3 is built from 14 residues. The CDR3 loop reads CASTLRGTYNEQFF. DNA for the CDR3: TGTGCCAGTACCCTCAGGGGGACCTACAATGAGCAGTTCTTC.

The table lists this clone with a count of one. This sequence joins TRBV7-2 and TRBJ2-5, with 8 bases that match TRBD1. The junction had 2 bases not matched to a gene; V was cut back by 5 bases and J by 3 bases. This CDR3 spans 13 amino acids. Germline CDR1 reads SGHTA; CDR2 reads FQGNSA. The CDR3 loop is CASSIQGEETQYF. CDR3 DNA sequence: TGTGCCAGCAGCATACAGGGGGAAGAGACCCAGTACTTC.

This clone was seen a handful of times. The rearrangement links TRBV5-1 to TRBJ2-4; 9 bases align to TRBD1. CDR1 is SGHRS, CDR2 YFSETQ, per germline. This CDR3 comprises 15 residues. V lost 4 bases to trimming and J lost 8 bases; unmatched junction nucleotides: 10. The CDR3 sequence: CASSLRDRAGDIQYF. Here the CDR3 DNA reads TGCGCCAGCAGCCTCCGGGACAGGGCGGGGGACATTCAGTACTTC.

This clone has just one count. The chain combines TRBV10-3 with TRBJ2-1; TRBD1 matches 8 bases. The CDR3 runs 13 residues. Unmatched junction bases numbered 1, after V lost 9 bases and J lost 0 bases. Per the germline V gene, CDR1 is ENHRY and CDR2 is SYGVKD. For the CDR3, the DNA is TGTGCCATACAGGGGGGCTCCTACAATGAGCAGTTCTTC. It encodes CAIQGGSYNEQFF.

The chain employs TRBV12-3 or TRBV12-4 and TRBJ1-1, with D perhaps TRBD1 (5 bases). The CDR3 has 13 amino acids. Trimming left V 4 bases short and J 5 bases short, with 11 bases between. CDR3 region: CASSSGGATEAFF. The CDR3 DNA follows: TGTGCCAGCAGTTCAGGAGGGGCGACTGAAGCTTTCTTT.

This rearrangement joins TRBV19 to TRBJ2-3; 12 bases are a match to TRBD2. This CDR3 has 14 amino acids. Germline V gives CDR1 LNHDA, CDR2 SQIVND (reference sequence). With 8 bases clipped from V and 4 bases from J, the junction kept 4 bases outside the gene matches. The CDR3 loop is CASGTSGPSDTQYF. The CDR3 DNA reads as TGTGCCAGTGGGACTAGCGGGCCCTCAGATACGCAGTATTTT.

CDR3 DNA: TGTGCCAGCAGTTTATCTACAGGGGCCCAGCCCCAGCATTTT. Encoded protein: CASSLSTGAQPQHF. This sequence joins TRBV27 and TRBJ1-5; 7 bases fit TRBD1. The CDR3 length is 14 residues. Germline V gene data show CDR1 as MNHEY and CDR2 as SMNVEV (reference sequence). The V gene end was trimmed by 0 bases and the J gene end by 7 bases; junction bases not matched to a gene: 3.

This CDR3 reads CASSDRGGYGYTF. The DNA for the CDR3 is TGTGCCAGCAGTGACAGGGGTGGCTATGGCTACACCTTC. This chain uses TRBV6-1 with TRBJ1-2, with D possibly matching TRBD1 (6 bases). Germline-derived CDR1 and CDR2 are MNHNS and SASEGT. V was shortened by 3 bases and J by 4 bases, with 9 bases between the two germline ends. CDR3 length: 13 residues.

V gene TRBV11-2 combines with J gene TRBJ1-1; D is possibly TRBD1 (6 bases). Looked up from germline, CDR1 is SGHAT and CDR2 is FQNNGV. There are 15 residues in the CDR3. V dropped 0 bases and J dropped 0 bases, with 8 bases sitting between them. In nucleotides, the CDR3 is TGTGCCAGCAGCTTAGACAGGGGCGTGAACACTGAAGCTTTCTTT. Translation: CASSLDRGVNTEAFF.

This clone showed up just once. The chain links TRBV27 to TRBJ2-2; the D is unclear. Germline V gene lookup returns CDR1 MNHEY and CDR2 SMNVEV (reference sequence). This CDR3 spans 13 amino acids. Trimming stripped 5 bases from V and 4 bases from J, with 8 bases between. CDR3: CASSPPFTGELFF. The CDR3 DNA sequence: TGTGCCAGCAGTCCTCCTTTCACCGGGGAGCTGTTTTTT.

This sequence joins TRBV9 and TRBJ2-3; D is perhaps TRBD2 (5 bases). The CDR3 length is 14 residues. V lost 7 bases and J lost 0, with 12 bases in between. Germline CDR1 and CDR2: SGDLS and YYNGEE. CDR3 amino acids: CASGRGGSTDTQYF. CDR3 nucleotides: TGTGCCAGCGGGAGAGGAGGAAGCACAGATACGCAGTATTTT. The full variable domain, in which reference TRBV9 and TRBJ2-3 provide the parts outside the CDR3, is DSGVTQTPKHLITATGQRVTLRCSPRSGDLSVYWYQQSLDQGLQFLIQYYNGEERAKGNILERFSAQQFPDLHSELNLSSLELGDSALYFCASGRGGSTDTQYFGPGTRLTVL.

This clone appeared a few times. The chain employs TRBV10-3 and TRBJ2-7, with D possibly TRBD2 on 5 matching bases. With 3 bases removed from V and 0 bases from J, the gap between germline ends came to 9 bases. This CDR3 spans 14 amino acids. From germline, CDR1 is ENHRY and CDR2 SYGVKD. Written as DNA, the CDR3 is TGTGCCATCAGTGATCCCCGGGGCTCCTACGAGCAGTACTTC. Protein product: CAISDPRGSYEQYF.

The CDR3 nucleotides are TGTGCCAGCAGCTCACCTAGCGGGAGGGCCAGTGAGCAGTTCTTC. Encoded protein: CASSSPSGRASEQFF. The chain is built from TRBV7-3 and TRBJ2-1; 12 nucleotides align to TRBD2. V was clipped by 4 bases and J by 9 bases; unmatched bases: 7. CDR1 SGHTA and CDR2 FQGTGA come from the germline V gene. CDR3 length: 15 amino acids.

Regarding this clone: This specimen includes other DNA sequences encoding the same CDR3. This chain uses TRBV5-5 with TRBJ1-5; D unresolved. The V gene lost 2 bases and the J gene lost 3 bases, with 9 bases spanning the gap. The CDR3 has 14 amino acids. Looked up from germline, CDR1 is SGHKS and CDR2 is YYEKEE (reference sequence). The CDR3 here is CASSFGEINQPQHF. Here the CDR3 DNA reads TGTGCCAGCAGCTTCGGGGAAATCAATCAGCCCCAGCATTTT.

This chain joins TRBV7-2 and TRBJ1-5; no clear D. Between the trimmed V and J ends, which lost 6 bases and 0 bases, there was a span of 6 bases. This CDR3 has 13 residues. In germline, CDR1 is SGHTA, CDR2 FQGNSA. CDR3 loop: CASRGDSNQPQHF. The CDR3 DNA reads TGTGCCAGCAGAGGAGATAGCAATCAGCCCCAGCATTTT.

This clone was detected only a few times. The CDR3 nucleotides are TGTGCCAGCAGCTTAACGGGTTACTCTGGGGCCAACGTCCTGACTTTC. Translating it yields CASSLTGYSGANVLTF. The rearrangement uses TRBV7-8 and TRBJ2-6; no reliable D call. V lost 2 bases and J lost 0, with 8 bases in between. Germline V CDR1 and CDR2: SGHVS, FQNEAQ. The CDR3 runs 16 residues.

The chain recombines TRBV29-1 with TRBJ2-7; TRBD1 is a possible D gene (5 bases). V lost 1 base to trimming and J lost 7 bases, with 8 bases between them. Germline CDR1 reads SQVTM; CDR2 reads ANQGSEA. The CDR3 length is 11 residues. The CDR3 bases are TGCAGCGTTGAAGGTGACAGTGAGCAGTACTTC. This sequence encodes CSVEGDSEQYF.

This sequence joins TRBV24-1 and TRBJ2-1; tentatively, D is TRBD2 (6 bases). The germline V gene encodes CDR1 KGHDR and CDR2 SFDVKD. V lost 7 bases to trimming and J lost 7 bases, with 7 bases between them. The CDR3 covers 11 residues. DNA of the CDR3: TGTGCCACCAGGGAGGGAAATGAGCAGTTCTTC. Amino acid sequence: CATREGNEQFF.

The chain couples TRBV27 to TRBJ2-7; 13 bases are a match to TRBD2. From germline, CDR1 is MNHEY and CDR2 SMNVEV (reference sequence). This CDR3 has 13 amino acids. The V gene end was trimmed by 8 bases and the J gene end by 6 bases; junction bases not matched to a gene: 4. In DNA, the CDR3 is TGTGCCAGCTGGGGACTAGCGGGACGCGAGCAGTACTTC. Its protein is CASWGLAGREQYF.

The V gene is TRBV24-1, the J gene TRBJ1-5, with D maybe TRBD1 (6 bases). The length of the CDR3 is 15 residues. Per the germline V gene, CDR1 is KGHDR and CDR2 is SFDVKD. The V end was cut by 4 bases, the J end by 0 bases, with 9 bases between. The CDR3 loop is CATSEGGYSNQPQHF. CDR3 DNA sequence: TGTGCCACCAGTGAAGGGGGTTATAGCAATCAGCCCCAGCATTTT.

The genes are TRBV7-2 and TRBJ2-2; D gene ambiguous. Trimming removed 5 bases at V and 7 bases at J, with 17 bases between. The CDR3 has 15 residues. In germline, CDR1 is SGHTA, CDR2 FQGNSA. The CDR3 is CASSLFLTYGGELFF. The CDR3 bases are TGTGCCAGCAGCCTTTTCCTCACGTACGGCGGGGAGCTGTTTTTT. The full variable domain, rest sourced from reference TRBV7-2 and TRBJ2-2, is GAGVSQSPSNKVTEKGKDVELRCDPISGHTALYWYRQSLGQGLEFLIYFQGNSAPDKSGLPSDRFSAERTGGSVSTLTIQRTQQEDSAVYLCASSLFLTYGGELFFGEGSRLTVL.

This clone was found once. This chain joins TRBV5-5 and TRBJ2-5; 8 bases line up with TRBD2. Germline CDR1 is SGHKS and CDR2 is YYEKEE (reference sequence). The CDR3 totals 14 residues. The J segment lost 7 bases and the V segment lost 4 bases, leaving 9 bases of the junction unmatched. CDR3 amino acids: CASSVGTSGATQYF. DNA of the CDR3: TGTGCCAGCAGCGTTGGCACTAGCGGAGCGACCCAGTACTTC.

This clone came up once. The chain links TRBV5-4 to TRBJ2-2, with TRBD2 matching over 8 bases. Per germline, CDR1 SGHNT and CDR2 YYREEE (reference sequence). J was trimmed by 4 bases and V by 4 bases; bases with no gene match: 6. The CDR3 is 15 residues long. DNA of the CDR3: TGTGCCAGCAGCCCGGGGGGGGGCGGCACCGGGGAGCTGTTTTTT. It is translated as CASSPGGGGTGELFF.

The chain couples TRBV18 to TRBJ2-2, with TRBD2 identical over 15 bases. The CDR3 contains 18 residues. Trimming at V came to 0 bases and at J to 4 bases, leaving 3 bases not matched to a gene. CDR1 is KGHSH, CDR2 LQKENI, per germline. In DNA, the CDR3 is TGTGCCAGCTCACCACCGGGACTAGCGGGGGGCAGCACCGGGGAGCTGTTTTTT. Translation: CASSPPGLAGGSTGELFF. The full variable domain, with the rest looked up from reference TRBV18 and TRBJ2-2, is NAGVMQNPRHLVRRRGQEARLRCSPMKGHSHVYWYRQLPEEGLKFMVYLQKENIIDESGMPKERFSAEFPKEGPSILRIQQVVRGDSAAYFCASSPPGLAGGSTGELFFGEGSRLTVL.

This chain links TRBV28 with TRBJ1-2; D is ambiguous. This CDR3 region has 12 residues. Germline V lookup: CDR1 MDHEN, CDR2 SYDVKM. V lost 6 bases and J lost 3, with 8 bases in between. The CDR3 coding sequence is TGTGCCAGCAGCTGGGGAGACTATGGCTACACCTTC. Encoded protein: CASSWGDYGYTF.

The rearrangement links TRBV7-8 to TRBJ1-1, with D uncertain. Per the germline V gene, CDR1 is SGHVS and CDR2 is FQNEAQ. V lost 0 bases, J lost 4 bases, and 9 bases lay in between. CDR3 length: 14 amino acids. The CDR3, as DNA: TGTGCCAGCAGCTTAGCGGGCATAGGCACTGAAGCTTTCTTT. Translating gives CASSLAGIGTEAFF.